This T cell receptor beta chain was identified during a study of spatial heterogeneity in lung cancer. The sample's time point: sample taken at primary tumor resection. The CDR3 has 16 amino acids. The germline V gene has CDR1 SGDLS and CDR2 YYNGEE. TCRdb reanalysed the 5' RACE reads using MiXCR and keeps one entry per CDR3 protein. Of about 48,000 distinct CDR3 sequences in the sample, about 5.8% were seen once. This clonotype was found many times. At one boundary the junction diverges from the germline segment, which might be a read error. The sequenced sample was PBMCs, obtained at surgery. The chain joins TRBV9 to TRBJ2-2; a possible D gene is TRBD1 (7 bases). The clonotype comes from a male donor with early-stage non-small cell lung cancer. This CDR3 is CASSPRGGGNTVELFF. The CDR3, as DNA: TGTGCCAGCAGCCCTCGAGGGGGCGGGAACACCGTGGAGCTGTTTTTT.